This T cell receptor (beta chain) emerged from a study of CD8+ T cells in alopecia areata. Study as a whole: At a dose of 5 to 10 mg twice daily, oral tofacitinib was given to treated patients. It was 6 to 18 months of tofacitinib, and then there were 6 months off drug.

Sequencing templates came from extracted RNA that was reverse transcribed into cDNA. The assay was immunoSEQ multiplex PCR, and TCRdb's table has in-frame clones only and misses some. The sample lists approximately 13,000 clones, 61% occurring once. Notes on the study in general: It was lesional scalp, especially alopecia totalis/universalis, that showed higher clonality than normal scalp. Scalp sequencing also captures normal skin's resident alphabeta T cells.

Trimming took 2 bases from V and 8 from J, leaving 10 bases between them. Germline values: CDR1 SGDLS, CDR2 YYNGEE. The length of the CDR3 is 13 residues. Lesional scalp punch biopsies and peripheral blood came from alopecia areata patients. As concerns this clone: Antigen: not known.

The source is a human donor with alopecia areata. This sequence joins TRBV9 and TRBJ1-4, with D possibly TRBD1 on 5 matching bases. The sample was skin. The chain's CDR3 is CASSVGTEEKLFF. The DNA for the CDR3 is TGTGCCAGCAGCGTGGGGACGGAGGAAAAACTGTTTTTT. Together with reference TRBV9 and TRBJ1-4, the CDR3 gives the full variable domain: DSGVTQTPKHLITATGQRVTLRCSPRSGDLSVYWYQQSLDQGLQFLIQYYNGEERAKGNILERFSAQQFPDLHSELNLSSLELGDSALYFCASSVGTEEKLFFGSGTQLSVL.